The 27 T cell receptor beta chains reported below all come from one sample, sequenced in a study of CD8 T cells in Susac syndrome. RNA in amounts of roughly 0.5 to 1 ug was reverse transcribed with random hexamers. TCRdb used MiXCR to reprocess the immunoSEQ multiplex PCR reads, holding one entry per CDR3 protein. The table records under 95,000 distinct CDR3 sequences, around 94% of them present only once. The sequencing sample was made of CD4+ T cells from PBMCs. These receptor sequences come from a human donor with Susac syndrome.

The chain links TRBV2 to TRBJ2-1; possibly TRBD1 for D (6 bases). The CDR3 totals 18 residues. CDR1 and CDR2 (germline): SNHLY, FYNNEI. Trimming stripped 4 bases from V and 0 bases from J, with 19 bases between. CDR3 DNA: TGTGCCAGCAGTGGCTTCGGGACACTGGGAAGCTCCTACAATGAGCAGTTCTTC. It codes for CASSGFGTLGSSYNEQFF. Based on the CDR3 plus reference TRBV2 and TRBJ2-1, the full variable domain is EPEVTQTPSHQVTQMGQEVILRCVPISNHLYFYWYRQILGQKVEFLVSFYNNEISEKSEIFDDQFSVERPDGSNFTLKIRSTKLEDSAMYFCASSGFGTLGSSYNEQFFGPGTRLTVL.

The V gene is TRBV4-1, the J gene TRBJ2-1; weak D call: TRBD2 (6 bases). CDR1 and CDR2 from the germline V gene are MGHRA and YSYEKL. The CDR3 loop spans 11 amino acids. V lost 4 bases and J 13 bases, leaving 11 bases between the germline ends. The CDR3 coding sequence is TGCGCCAGCAGCCTGGGAGGCCGTCAGTTCTTC. This gives the protein CASSLGGRQFF.

This chain connects TRBV6-6 to TRBJ1-6; a weak D match, TRBD1 (5 bases). Trimming cost V 2 bases and J 8 bases, with 10 bases left between them. Per germline, CDR1 MNHNY and CDR2 SVGAGI (reference sequence). The CDR3 totals 14 residues. DNA of the CDR3: TGTGCCAGCAGTTACGGCAGGGATGATTCACCCCTCCACTTT. Translated, it gives CASSYGRDDSPLHF.

The chain couples TRBV10-3 to TRBJ1-4; possibly TRBD1 for D (5 bases). Germline CDR1 is ENHRY and CDR2 is SYGVKD. V dropped 2 bases and J dropped 3 bases, with 10 bases sitting between them. This CDR3 is built from 15 residues. The CDR3 reads CAISEDSRANEKLFF. Written as DNA, the CDR3 is TGTGCCATCAGTGAGGACAGCCGAGCTAATGAAAAACTGTTTTTT.

This sequence joins TRBV29-1 and TRBJ1-1; no reliable D call. In germline, CDR1 is SQVTM, CDR2 ANQGSEA. V lost 7 bases and J 5 bases, leaving 11 bases between the germline ends. The CDR3 spans 11 residues. CDR3 DNA: TGCAGCGGGTGGACGGAAACTGAAGCTTTCTTT. Translating it yields CSGWTETEAFF.

The chain couples TRBV29-1 to TRBJ2-3, with TRBD2 identical over 8 bases. The germline gives CDR1 SQVTM, CDR2 ANQGSEA. The CDR3 has 15 amino acids. The V and J ends lost 3 bases and 9 bases, in that order; junction bases with no gene match: 14. The CDR3 nucleotides read TGCAGCGTTGAGGCACTAGCGGTTCCGCAAAGGACGCAGTATTTT. Encoded protein: CSVEALAVPQRTQYF.

CDR3 sequence (DNA): TGTGCCAGCAGCCAAGATCACCGGGACAACACCGGGGAGCTGTTTTTT. Its translation is CASSQDHRDNTGELFF. The chain recombines TRBV14 with TRBJ2-2; the D call may be TRBD1 or TRBD2 (5 bases each). The germline V gene encodes CDR1 SGHDN and CDR2 FVKESK. The V end lost 0 bases, the J end lost 2 bases, and 10 bases lay between the germline ends. The CDR3 consists of 16 residues.

This rearrangement joins TRBV2 to TRBJ2-2; 9 bases map to TRBD1. With V trimmed by 7 bases and J by 4 bases, 4 bases remained unmatched. The CDR3 contains 14 residues. CDR1 is SNHLY, CDR2 FYNNEI, per germline. CDR3 in amino acids: CASKMDRGTGELFF. In DNA form, the CDR3 reads TGTGCCAGCAAGATGGACAGGGGCACCGGGGAGCTGTTTTTT.

The table lists this clonotype with a few counts. Germline and junction disagree at one end, which may indicate a read error. The chain joins TRBV29-1 to TRBJ1-1; possible D gene TRBD1, 6 bases. CDR1 SQVTM and CDR2 ANQGSEA come from the germline V gene. The CDR3 extends over 16 amino acids. The CDR3: CSFRGGTGGMNTEAFF. CDR3 nucleotides: TGCAGCTTCCGAGGGGGGACGGGGGGAATGAACACTGAAGCTTTTTTT.

The chain employs TRBV6-5 and TRBJ2-3; 11 bases line up with TRBD2. CDR1 and CDR2 from the germline V gene are MNHEY and SVGAGI. The CDR3 consists of 17 residues. The V segment lost 2 bases and the J segment 1 base; nucleotides outside the gene matches: 5. The CDR3 reads CASSYRTSGLRTDTQYF. CDR3 coding DNA: TGTGCCAGCAGTTACAGGACTAGCGGGTTACGCACAGATACGCAGTATTTT.

This chain joins TRBV20-1 and TRBJ2-7, with TRBD1 matching over 8 bases. Germline CDR1 and CDR2: DFQATT and SNEGSKA (reference sequence). The CDR3 sequence is 14 residues long. V was pared by 5 bases and J by 6 bases, with 12 bases of the junction left unmatched. CDR3 sequence: CSADDRGRRSEQYF. The CDR3 coding sequence is TGCAGTGCTGATGACAGGGGAAGACGGTCCGAGCAGTACTTC.

The V gene is TRBV6-6, the J gene TRBJ2-7; the D is unclear. The CDR3 loop spans 11 amino acids. Germline V CDR1 and CDR2: MNHNY, SVGAGI (reference sequence). V shed 5 bases and J shed 8 bases, with 10 bases lying between them. This CDR3 reads CASSPLRQQYF. CDR3 in DNA: TGTGCCAGCAGTCCCCTTAGACAGCAGTACTTC.

The rearrangement links TRBV3-1 to TRBJ1-2; the D gene is possibly TRBD1 (5 bases). V was cut by 4 bases and J by 6 bases, with 12 bases left in between. There are 13 residues in the CDR3. The germline V gene has CDR1 LGHDT and CDR2 YNNKEL (reference sequence). CDR3 sequence reads: CASSPGSTDGYTF. For the CDR3, the DNA is TGTGCCAGCAGCCCGGGTTCGACAGATGGCTACACCTTC.

The rearrangement joins TRBV12-3 or TRBV12-4 to TRBJ2-7; D is possibly TRBD1 (6 bases). V shed 3 bases and J shed 0 bases, with 12 bases lying between them. CDR3 length: 15 amino acids. CDR3 in amino acids: CASSLNRVPSYEQYF. Here the CDR3 DNA reads TGTGCCAGCAGTTTGAACAGGGTGCCCTCCTACGAGCAGTACTTC.

This rearrangement joins TRBV29-1 to TRBJ2-5; 7 bases align to TRBD1. There are 12 residues in the CDR3. Germline assignment: CDR1 SQVTM and CDR2 ANQGSEA. V shed 7 bases and J 2 bases; nucleotides not matched to a gene: 4. The CDR3 reads CSAGTAQETQYF. The CDR3, as DNA: TGCAGCGCTGGGACAGCGCAAGAGACCCAGTACTTC.

This clonotype has just one count. The V gene is TRBV18, the J gene TRBJ2-1; 9 nucleotides agree with TRBD1. CDR1 KGHSH and CDR2 LQKENI come from the germline V gene. The CDR3 totals 15 residues. The V segment lost 3 bases and the J segment 6 bases; nucleotides outside the gene matches: 6. The CDR3 spells CASSPPTGGVNEQFF. The CDR3 nucleotides are TGTGCCAGCTCACCGCCGACAGGGGGTGTCAATGAGCAGTTCTTC.

The chain carries TRBV20-1 and TRBJ1-1, with 10 bases lining up with TRBD1. The V segment lost 5 bases and the J segment 0 bases; nucleotides outside the gene matches: 6. Germline loops: CDR1 DFQATT, CDR2 SNEGSKA (reference sequence). This CDR3 region has 15 residues. CDR3 sequence (DNA): TGCAGTGCTGACAGGGGGCGACTGATGAACACTGAAGCTTTCTTT. Protein product: CSADRGRLMNTEAFF.

The V gene is TRBV28, the J gene TRBJ2-4; a weak D match, TRBD2 (5 bases). The CDR3 covers 14 residues. The V gene's germline CDR1 is MDHEN and CDR2 SYDVKM. The V gene lost 8 bases and the J gene lost 3 bases, with 14 bases spanning the gap. The CDR3 sequence: CASGRSGIKNIQYF. CDR3 coding DNA: TGTGCCAGCGGCCGGTCCGGGATCAAAAACATTCAGTACTTC.

The chain links TRBV7-9 to TRBJ2-7; 8 bases map to TRBD2. Trimming removed 1 base from V and 6 bases from J; junction bases left unmatched: 5. The CDR3 sequence is 14 residues long. Germline CDR1 and CDR2: SEHNR and FQNEAQ (reference sequence). CDR3 protein: CASSLDGGASEQYF. CDR3 DNA: TGTGCCAGCAGCTTAGACGGGGGGGCGAGCGAGCAGTACTTC.

V usage is TRBV28 and J usage is TRBJ2-3; D is unresolved. The CDR3 sequence is 13 residues long. Germline V gene data show CDR1 as MDHEN and CDR2 as SYDVKM. V was pared by 5 bases and J by 2 bases, with 8 bases between. This CDR3 reads CASSTRPTDTQYF. The CDR3 DNA reads TGTGCCAGCAGTACCCGCCCCACAGATACGCAGTATTTT.

J is TRBJ2-1 and V is TRBV3-1, with D possibly being TRBD1 (7 bases). The V end was cut by 4 bases, the J end by 9 bases, with 19 bases between. Germline lookup yields CDR1 LGHDT and CDR2 YNNKEL (reference sequence). The CDR3 is 15 residues long. This CDR3 is CASSPLRGVYGEQFF. The CDR3 bases are TGTGCCAGCAGCCCCCTCAGGGGGGTCTACGGTGAGCAGTTCTTC.

This chain links TRBV4-2 with TRBJ1-5; the D gene is possibly TRBD1 (5 bases). V lost 4 bases, J lost 3 bases, and 10 bases lay in between. CDR3 length: 14 residues. CDR1 is LGHNA, CDR2 YNFKEQ, per germline. Here the CDR3 reads CASSLEDINQPQHF. As DNA, the CDR3 is TGTGCCAGCAGCCTAGAGGACATCAATCAGCCCCAGCATTTT.

This chain joins TRBV7-2 and TRBJ2-1, with D possibly TRBD2 on 5 matching bases. Deletions cut 1 base from V and 1 base from J, with 5 bases between. There are 14 residues in the CDR3. Germline V gene data show CDR1 as SGHTA and CDR2 as FQGNSA. The CDR3 spells CASSLGLSYNEQFF. The CDR3 coding sequence is TGTGCCAGCAGCTTAGGACTATCCTACAATGAGCAGTTCTTC.

The chain joins TRBV28 to TRBJ1-1, with D possibly being TRBD1 (5 bases). In germline, CDR1 is MDHEN, CDR2 SYDVKM. This CDR3 spans 13 amino acids. V lost 5 bases and J 7 bases, leaving 14 bases between the germline ends. This CDR3 reads CASSAGALHEAFF. The CDR3 nucleotides read TGTGCCAGCAGTGCCGGGGCCTTACATGAAGCTTTCTTT.

The rearrangement joins TRBV12-5 to TRBJ2-2; 8 bases fit TRBD1. The CDR3 sequence is 15 residues long. The germline V gene encodes CDR1 LGHNT and CDR2 FRNRAP. Losses at the gene ends were 5 bases for V and 5 bases for J; bases not matched to a gene: 7. In nucleotides, the CDR3 is TGTGCTAGTGGTCCCCGGACAGGGAAAACCGGGGAGCTGTTTTTT. It is translated as CASGPRTGKTGELFF.

The V call is TRBV24-1, the J call TRBJ2-3; no definite D call. Germline loops: CDR1 KGHDR, CDR2 SFDVKD. Between the trimmed V and J ends, which lost 1 base and 0 bases, there was a span of 7 bases. The CDR3 covers 15 residues. The CDR3 is CATSDFGESTDTQYF. As DNA, the CDR3 is TGTGCCACCAGTGATTTTGGGGAAAGCACAGATACGCAGTATTTT.

The chain employs TRBV3-1 and TRBJ2-5; 13 positions match TRBD2. Trimming took 4 bases from V and 7 from J; bases not matched to a gene: 6. CDR1 and CDR2 (germline): LGHDT, YNNKEL (reference sequence). CDR3 size: 15 residues. CDR3 protein: CASSPGTSGAGTQYF. The CDR3 nucleotides are TGTGCCAGCAGCCCTGGGACTAGCGGGGCGGGGACCCAGTACTTC.